This paragraph covers one TCR beta chain sequence. The antigen is undetermined. Patients were excluded for uncontrolled infection, other autoimmune disease, pregnancy or lactation. PBMCs were sourced from over 8.5 ml fresh peripheral blood. This specimen belongs to a study of T cells in Graves' hyperthyroidism and ophthalmopathy. Study results and limitations: Most clonotypes expanded in thyroid above 0.001 were likewise present in blood. Ophthalmopathy and stable hyperthyroidism were told apart by a 13 V-J model.

TCR beta CDR3 sequences were amplified from RNA transcripts. A set of HTBI primers served as the primers for a first-round RT-PCR of the TCR CDR3. TCRdb analysed the multiplex PCR reads with MiXCR anew, one entry per CDR3 protein. The data contain roughly 500,000 distinct CDR3 sequences, about 15% of them singletons. Germline V lookup: CDR1 SGHRS, CDR2 YFSETQ. V lost 0 bases, J lost 3 bases, and 13 bases lay in between. CDR3 size: 15 residues. Sequencing was done on a sample of blood. This chain joins TRBV5-1 and TRBJ2-7, with a possible D match to TRBD1 (6 bases). This clonotype was sampled from a woman aged 30 to 39 with Graves' ophthalmopathy. The CDR3 loop is CASSLGTGIGYEQYF. The CDR3 coding sequence is TGCGCCAGCAGCTTGGGCACAGGGATCGGCTACGAGCAGTACTTC.